This TCR beta chain is from a study of metastatic and nonmetastatic thyroid tumors. Study-wide background: Across peripheral blood and tumor or nodule tissue samples taken from malignant and benign thyroid patients, the repertoires were compared with one another. Whole-study results and caveats: Patients with malignant thyroid tumors reportedly had significantly higher TCR beta diversity than those with benign nodules, in blood and tumor.

This clone showed up many times. Antigen: not known. None of the patients had undergone any treatment ahead of thyroid surgery. This CDR3 is 11 amino acids long. Germline V gene lookup returns CDR1 DFQATT and CDR2 SNEGSKA (reference sequence). As processed by the authors: Between-group CDR3 differences, defined by clinicopathological status, yielded a distant-metastasis classifier for papillary thyroid cancer. TCRdb re-called clones from the PCR reads using MiXCR. TCRdb assigned the V and J calls; the authors' analysis was not used. The sample yields approximately 20,000 clones, 20% to 25% seen once. This receptor was taken from a male donor with papillary thyroid cancer or a benign thyroid nodule (not recorded which). Some clones in this sample may be carry-over from other donors' samples. Sequences were obtained from tumor tissue. This chain connects TRBV20-1 to TRBJ1-2; D might be TRBD1 (6 bases). The CDR3 DNA reads as TGCAGCGGCGGGGGGGCGGAGGGCTACACCTTC. This encodes CSGGGAEGYTF.